This TCR beta chain was observed in a study of OX40 agonist ivuxolimab in advanced cancers. Overall study: Having had anti-PD-1, anti-PD-L1 or anti-CTLA-4 therapy before was allowed, and around 39% had some.

Germline loops: CDR1 KGHSH, CDR2 LQKENI. The CDR3 is 13 amino acids. Trimming left V 4 bases short and J 5 bases short, with 8 bases between. This table comes from immunoSEQ multiplex PCR, and its TCRdb copy is limited to in-frame clones, with some not included. The sample has fewer than 70,000 clones; roughly 88% are singletons. The chain links TRBV18 to TRBJ1-4; D remains unclear. The source material was CD4+ or CD8+ T cells sorted from blood, sampled in a trial of the OX40 agonist ivuxolimab. The source is an adult with an advanced solid tumor such as melanoma, head and neck, liver or kidney cancer. The CDR3 region has the DNA TGTGCCAGCTCACGGACCCGGAATGAAAAACTGTTTTTT. Amino acids: CASSRTRNEKLFF.